The present T cell receptor (beta chain) was sequenced within a study of PD-1 blockade in classical Hodgkin lymphoma. Across the study: Patients were dosed intravenously with nivolumab at 3 mg/kg every 2 weeks. General study findings and limits: Exclusion covered patients beginning nivolumab under 1 year post-ASCT.

Each and every patient relapsed after autologous stem cell transplantation, and patients got differing brentuximab vedotin exposure. Sequencing used immunoSEQ multiplex PCR; TCRdb keeps in-frame clones, though not all of them. The sample consists of 20,000 to 30,000 clones, 69% of them appearing once. With respect to this clone: Antigen: not known.

The sample was peripheral blood mononuclear cells (PBMCs), taken at baseline. This receptor was obtained from a human donor with classical Hodgkin lymphoma.

The CDR3 region is CASSPGPLYEQYF. CDR3 sequence (DNA): TGCGCCAGCAGCCCTGGGCCACTTTACGAGCAGTACTTC. The gene calls are TRBV4-3 and TRBJ2-7; no firm D call. CDR1 is LGHNA, CDR2 YSLEER, per germline. Trimming stripped 4 bases from V and 4 bases from J, with 11 bases between. The CDR3 totals 13 residues.